This T cell receptor beta chain emerged from a study of blood T cell repertoires in COVID-19. Sequencing used immunoSEQ multiplex PCR; TCRdb keeps in-frame clones, though not all of them. There are about 170,000 clones in the sample; roughly 88% occur only once, and around 5% lies in the top ten. The CDR3 is 15 residues long. Germline-derived CDR1 and CDR2 are MNHEY and SVGAGI. J was trimmed by 4 bases and V by 6 bases; bases with no gene match: 6. This chain joins TRBV6-5 and TRBJ2-3, with 11 bases lining up with TRBD2. This TCR derives from a young man with COVID-19, enrolled during active disease. Sequenced: peripheral blood. The CDR3: CASRVGTSGPDTQYF. CDR3 sequence (DNA): TGTGCCAGCAGGGTCGGGACTAGCGGACCAGATACGCAGTATTTT.